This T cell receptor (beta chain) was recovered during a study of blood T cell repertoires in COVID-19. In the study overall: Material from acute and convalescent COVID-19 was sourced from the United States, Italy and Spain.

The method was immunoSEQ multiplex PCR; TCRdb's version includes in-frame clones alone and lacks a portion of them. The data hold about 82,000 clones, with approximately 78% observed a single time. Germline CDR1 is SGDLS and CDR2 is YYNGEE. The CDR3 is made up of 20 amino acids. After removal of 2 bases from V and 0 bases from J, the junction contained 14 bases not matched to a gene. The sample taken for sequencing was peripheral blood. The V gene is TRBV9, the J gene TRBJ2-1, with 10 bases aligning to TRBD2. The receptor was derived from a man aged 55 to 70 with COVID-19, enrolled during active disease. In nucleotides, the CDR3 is TGTGCCAGCAGCGTCAGAGGTACGACTAGCGGGTGGAGCTCCTACAATGAGCAGTTCTTC. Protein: CASSVRGTTSGWSSYNEQFF. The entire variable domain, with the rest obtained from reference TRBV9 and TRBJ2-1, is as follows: DSGVTQTPKHLITATGQRVTLRCSPRSGDLSVYWYQQSLDQGLQFLIQYYNGEERAKGNILERFSAQQFPDLHSELNLSSLELGDSALYFCASSVRGTTSGWSSYNEQFFGPGTRLTVL.